A selection of T cell receptor beta chains follows, all from one sample in a study of cytomegalovirus exposure and HLA in healthy donors. TCRdb's copy holds only in-frame clones and misses some; the assay was immunoSEQ multiplex PCR. The repertoire holds some 200,000 clones, with around 78% as singletons. Sequencing was carried out using PBMCs. The receptors were sampled from a woman aged 30 to 39 in good health and CMV-seropositive. Both conserved end residues are part of each CDR3. The D gene is left open where the match is weak. The size of a clone is reported for some rows only, either as once, few or many, or as a class for expanded clones.

NA,TRBD1,TRBV9,TRBJ1-3,TGTGCCAGCAGCGCCGGACAGGATAACTCTGGAAACACCATATATTTT,CASSAGQDNSGNTIYF
NA,NA,TRBV27,TRBJ2-7,TGTGCCAGCAGTTTGGGACATCTCTACGAGCAGTACTTC,CASSLGHLYEQYF
NA,TRBD1,TRBV28,TRBJ1-1,TGTGCCAGCAGAATAACAGGGGTGAACACTGAAGCTTTCTTT,CASRITGVNTEAFF
NA,NA,TRBV28,TRBJ2-1,TGTGCCAGCAGTCTCAACATCAATGAGCAGTTCTTC,CASSLNINEQFF
NA,TRBD2,TRBV4-3,TRBJ2-7,TGCGCCAGCAGCCAAGATAGGCTAGCGGGGAGTGAGCAGTACTTC,CASSQDRLAGSEQYF
NA,TRBD1,TRBV7-9,TRBJ1-4,TGTGCCAGCAGCTTGGGCCAGGGGGTAACCCTTAAAGAAAAACTGTTTTTT,CASSLGQGVTLKEKLFF
NA,TRBD1,TRBV6-5,TRBJ1-1,TGTGCCAGCAGAAAGACAGGGATAGTCGCTGAAGCTTTCTTT,CASRKTGIVAEAFF
NA,TRBD1,TRBV27,TRBJ2-7,TGTGCCAGCAGTTTTATACAGGGGCCGAACCACCACTACGAGCAGTACTTC,CASSFIQGPNHHYEQYF
once,NA,TRBV4-1,TRBJ1-2,TGCGCCAGCAGCCAAGATTTCGCCAGTACGAACTATGGCTACACCTTC,CASSQDFASTNYGYTF
NA,NA,TRBV21-1,TRBJ2-5,TGTGCCAGCAGCAAATCGTTTCAAGAGACCCAGTACTTC,CASSKSFQETQYF
NA,NA,TRBV30,TRBJ1-1,TGTGCCTGGAGTGGAGGCGGGGACACTGAAGCTTTCTTT,CAWSGGGDTEAFF
NA,NA,TRBV4-3,TRBJ2-1,TGCGCCAGCAGCCAAGATCGGGGGGCGGCCTACAATGAGCAGTTCTTC,CASSQDRGAAYNEQFF
NA,NA,TRBV5-1,TRBJ1-1,TGCGCCAGCAGCTTGTTTACAGTGAACACTGAAGCTTTCTTT,CASSLFTVNTEAFF
NA,NA,TRBV9,TRBJ2-1,TGTGCCAGCAGCTTCCTTCCTCCCTCAGGTATTTTGGCCAATGAGCAGTTCTTC,CASSFLPPSGILANEQFF
NA,TRBD1,TRBV5-1,TRBJ1-2,TGCGCCAGCAGCTCACCCGGACAGGAGAACTATGGCTACACCTTC,CASSSPGQENYGYTF
once,TRBD2,TRBV11-2,TRBJ2-1,TGTGCCAGCAGCTCTAATAGCGGGGCCCTCTACAATGAGCAGTTCTTC,CASSSNSGALYNEQFF
NA,TRBD1,TRBV29-1,TRBJ1-4,TGCAGCGTTGAAAAGAACAGGGGAAGTGAAAAACTGTTTTTT,CSVEKNRGSEKLFF
NA,TRBD1,TRBV18,TRBJ2-2,TGTGCCAGCTCACCATCGACAGGGACCGGGGAGCTGTTTTTT,CASSPSTGTGELFF
NA,NA,TRBV5-6,TRBJ1-5,TGTGCCAGCAGCTCGACAGACAGCAATCAGCCCCAGCATTTT,CASSSTDSNQPQHF
NA,TRBD2,TRBV19,TRBJ2-1,TGTGCCAGTAGAGAAGCGGGAGGAACGCACCACAATGAGCAGTTCTTC,CASREAGGTHHNEQFF
once,NA,TRBV13,TRBJ2-1,TGTGCCAGCAGCTTAGCGGGAGTAGGGGCAACCACTTACAATGAGCAGTTCTTC,CASSLAGVGATTYNEQFF
few,NA,TRBV30,TRBJ2-5,TGTGCCTGGAGTGTCGGGGAGACCCAGTACTTC,CAWSVGETQYF
NA,NA,TRBV19,TRBJ2-1,TGTGCCAGTAGGACGTCAGGCGCCTCCTACAATGAGCAGTTCTTC,CASRTSGASYNEQFF
once,NA,TRBV14,TRBJ2-6,TGTGCCAGCAGCCACCTACAGAGCTCTGGGGCCAACGTCCTGACTTTC,CASSHLQSSGANVLTF
NA,NA,TRBV18,TRBJ2-7,TGTGCCAGCTCCCTGGACAATTCCTACGAGCAGTACTTC,CASSLDNSYEQYF
NA,NA,TRBV30,TRBJ1-4,TGTGCCTGGAGTGAAGGCCTTGGGGGGATTCCTAATGAAAAACTGTTTTTT,CAWSEGLGGIPNEKLFF
NA,NA,TRBV2,TRBJ2-3,TGTGCCAGCAGCGGGGAGGCAGGTGACACGCAGTATTTT,CASSGEAGDTQYF
few,NA,TRBV15,TRBJ1-5,TGTGCCACCAGCTTATCAGGGAATAGCAATCAGCCCCAGCATTTT,CATSLSGNSNQPQHF
NA,TRBD2,TRBV12-5,TRBJ2-3,TGTGCTAGTGGTTTGGTTCCTGCGGGAGGGGGGTATACGCAGTATTTT,CASGLVPAGGGYTQYF
once,NA,TRBV27,TRBJ1-5,TGTGCCAGCAGTCCCAGGGTCGCCACAGGGATTAATAGCAATCAGCCCCAGCATTTT,CASSPRVATGINSNQPQHF
NA,NA,TRBV19,TRBJ2-2,TGTGCCAGTAAGGAAGGGGGGGCCATCACCGGGGAGCTGTTTTTT,CASKEGGAITGELFF
NA,TRBD1,TRBV19,TRBJ2-3,TGTGCCAGTAGCAGGAAACAGGGGGCCCCCTCAGATACGCAGTATTTT,CASSRKQGAPSDTQYF
NA,NA,TRBV6-6,TRBJ2-7,TGTGCCAGCAGTTCCGGGACTTCGAGAGAGCAGTACTTC,CASSSGTSREQYF
NA,TRBD1,TRBV30,TRBJ1-3,TGTGCCTGCATGACAGGGACTGGAAACACCATATATTTT,CACMTGTGNTIYF
NA,NA,TRBV5-4,TRBJ1-3,TGTGCCAGCAGCGCAGGAAGCCCTGGAAACACCATATATTTT,CASSAGSPGNTIYF
NA,NA,TRBV5-4,TRBJ1-1,TGTGCCAGCAGCCCCCCCGGGTTAGAGAACACTGAAGCTTTCTTT,CASSPPGLENTEAFF
few,NA,TRBV19,TRBJ1-3,TGTGCCAGTAGTACCACGCTGGGAGCTGGAAACACCATATATTTT,CASSTTLGAGNTIYF
NA,NA,TRBV29-1,TRBJ1-1,TGCAGCGTTGAAGTGGTGGCAGATGAAGCTTTCTTT,CSVEVVADEAFF
NA,TRBD1,TRBV7-2,TRBJ1-4,TGTGCCAGCAGCTTAGCAGGGGGCACATATAATGAAAAACTGTTTTTT,CASSLAGGTYNEKLFF
NA,TRBD1,TRBV30,TRBJ1-4,TGTGCCTGGGGTTACAAAGAGGGACAGTCGAATGGAAAACTGTTTTTT,CAWGYKEGQSNGKLFF
NA,TRBD2,TRBV6-1,TRBJ2-7,TGTGCCAGCAGTGTCGTCGGGGGGTGGTCAAACGAGCAGTACTTC,CASSVVGGWSNEQYF
NA,NA,TRBV5-1,TRBJ1-1,TGCGCCAGCAGCTCCCTCGGTTCGAGGAACACTGAAGCTTTCTTT,CASSSLGSRNTEAFF
NA,TRBD1,TRBV5-1,TRBJ2-7,TGCGCCAGCAGCTCGGACAGGGGGTCCGAGCAGTACTTC,CASSSDRGSEQYF
NA,TRBD1,TRBV30,TRBJ1-1,TGTGCCTGGAGTGTAGGTCCGGGACAGGGAATGGCAGCTTTCTTT,CAWSVGPGQGMAAFF
NA,TRBD1,TRBV27,TRBJ1-1,TGTGCCAGCAGACCCGGAGGGACAGGGGGCACTGAAGCTTTCTTT,CASRPGGTGGTEAFF
NA,NA,TRBV9,TRBJ2-1,TGTGCCAGCAGCGTAGAGAGCTCCTACAATGAGCAGTTCTTC,CASSVESSYNEQFF
few,NA,TRBV29-1,TRBJ1-1,TGCAGCGTTGAAGGGGGGCGTGGAGCTTTCTTT,CSVEGGRGAFF
NA,TRBD2,TRBV5-1,TRBJ2-1,TGCGCCAGCAGACCTGGGACTAGCGGGGGGCCTTACAATGAGCAGTTCTTC,CASRPGTSGGPYNEQFF
NA,TRBD2,TRBV15,TRBJ2-4,TGTGCCACCAGCGGGGGAGGGACCAAAAACATTCAGTACTTC,CATSGGGTKNIQYF
NA,NA,TRBV5-1,TRBJ1-3,TGCGCCAGCAGCTGGGGGGGCCAGGGCTCTGGAAACACCATATATTTT,CASSWGGQGSGNTIYF
NA,NA,TRBV30,TRBJ1-6,TGTGCCTGGAGTGTTAAGAAGACGGGGAATTCACCCCTCCACTTT,CAWSVKKTGNSPLHF
NA,TRBD2,TRBV10-2,TRBJ2-5,TGCGCCAGCACTTTAGCGGGGGTGAGAGAGACCCAGTACTTC,CASTLAGVRETQYF
NA,NA,TRBV19,TRBJ2-3,TGTGCCAGTAGTATTGGGACAGCGGGAGACACAGATACGCAGTATTTT,CASSIGTAGDTDTQYF
once,NA,TRBV5-1,TRBJ2-7,TGCGCCAGCAGCGGAGTGGGGAGACCCTACGAGCAGTACTTC,CASSGVGRPYEQYF
NA,NA,TRBV7-2,TRBJ1-2,TGTGCCAGCAGCTTATTCAGGGACTATGGCTACACCTTC,CASSLFRDYGYTF
NA,NA,TRBV5-6,TRBJ1-1,TGTGCCAGCAGCTTGGGCGCCCTAGTCGACACTGAAGCTTTCTTT,CASSLGALVDTEAFF
NA,TRBD1,TRBV7-2,TRBJ2-1,TGTGCCAGCAGCACCCGGGACAGGGCATACAATGAGCAGTTCTTC,CASSTRDRAYNEQFF
NA,TRBD1,TRBV6-5,TRBJ1-1,TGTGCCAGCAGACAACAGGGGGCCCACACTGAAGCTTTCTTT,CASRQQGAHTEAFF
once,NA,TRBV27,TRBJ1-4,TGTGCCAGCAGTTTCCGGACAGCCTCTAATGAAAAACTGTTTTTT,CASSFRTASNEKLFF
NA,NA,TRBV15,TRBJ2-7,TGTGCCACCAGCAGAGAGGCAGGGACCTACGAGCAGTACTTC,CATSREAGTYEQYF